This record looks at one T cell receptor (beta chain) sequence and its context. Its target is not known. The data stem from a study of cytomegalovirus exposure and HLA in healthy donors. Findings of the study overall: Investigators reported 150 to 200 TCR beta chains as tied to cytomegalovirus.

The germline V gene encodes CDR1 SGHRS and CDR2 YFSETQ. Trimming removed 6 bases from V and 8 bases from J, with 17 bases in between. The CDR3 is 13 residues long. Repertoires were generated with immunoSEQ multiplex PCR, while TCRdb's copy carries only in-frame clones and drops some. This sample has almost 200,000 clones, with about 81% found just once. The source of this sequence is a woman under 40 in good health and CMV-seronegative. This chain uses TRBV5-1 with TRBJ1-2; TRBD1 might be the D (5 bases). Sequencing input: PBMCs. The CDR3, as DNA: TGCGCCAGCACCACCCAAGGACACTCCGGCTACACCTTC. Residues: CASTTQGHSGYTF.